This T cell receptor beta chain appears in the sequencing data of a study of blood T cells in healthy people across ages. Overall study results and limits: Among T cells, TCR beta diversity per million cells dropped roughly linearly as age rose.

Concerning this clonotype itself: The target antigen is unknown.

Trimming shortened V by 6 bases and J by 2 bases, and 13 bases separated the two germline ends. This CDR3 contains 13 residues. Germline V gene lookup returns CDR1 SQVTM and CDR2 ANQGSEA. The second PCR ran about 6 to 11 cycles with a sample-barcoded 5' primer and J-beta primers. Tagging of each cDNA molecule was performed by a template-switch adaptor with 12 random nucleotides. TCRdb redid the calling of the 5' RACE reads with MiXCR, one entry per CDR3 protein. The data contain about 2 million distinct CDR3 sequences, roughly 49% of them seen just once; the ten biggest clones take up approximately 2.1%.

This sequence originates from a woman in her forties in good health. This chain joins TRBV29-1 and TRBJ1-1; no clear D gene. The specimen sequenced was blood. DNA of the CDR3: TGCAGCGTCGACCCAGGACCAAACACTGAAGCTTTCTTT. Protein: CSVDPGPNTEAFF.